This T cell receptor beta chain originates from a study of patients and donors after allogeneic stem cell transplantation. TCRdb recomputed calls from the RT-PCR reads with MiXCR, one row per CDR3 protein. The table lists approximately 24,000 distinct CDR3 sequences, approximately 43% of them singletons. CDR1 SGHRS and CDR2 YFSETQ come from the germline V gene. Deletions cut 0 bases from V and 8 bases from J, with 20 bases between. The CDR3 spans 16 residues. The V call is TRBV5-1, the J call TRBJ1-1; D is ambiguous. The TCR was taken from a human donor who was either an allogeneic HSCT recipient or a stem cell or donor lymphocyte infusion donor (not recorded which). It is not recorded whose cells these are; they may come from a transplant donor. Sequenced input: blood, either unsorted or a sorted T cell fraction (not recorded which). The CDR3 DNA is TGCGCCAGCAGCTTGGGCTACAAGGTACGGGAACCGGAAGCTTTCTTT. As protein: CASSLGYKVREPEAFF.